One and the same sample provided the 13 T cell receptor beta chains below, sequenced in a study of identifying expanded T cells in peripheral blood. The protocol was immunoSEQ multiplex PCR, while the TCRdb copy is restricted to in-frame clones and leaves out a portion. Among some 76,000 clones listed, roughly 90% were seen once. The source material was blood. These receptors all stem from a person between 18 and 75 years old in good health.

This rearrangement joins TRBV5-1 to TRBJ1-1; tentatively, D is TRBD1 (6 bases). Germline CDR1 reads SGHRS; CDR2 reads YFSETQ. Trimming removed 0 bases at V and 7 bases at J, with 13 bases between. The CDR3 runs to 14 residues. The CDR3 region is CASSLAGEENEAFF. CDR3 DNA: TGCGCCAGCAGCTTGGCAGGGGAGGAAAATGAAGCTTTCTTT.

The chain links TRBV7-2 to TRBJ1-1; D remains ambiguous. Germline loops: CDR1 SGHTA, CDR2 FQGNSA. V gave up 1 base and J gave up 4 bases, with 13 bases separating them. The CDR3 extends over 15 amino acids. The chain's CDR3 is CASSLGTSRSTEAFF. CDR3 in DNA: TGTGCCAGCAGCTTAGGAACCTCCCGGAGCACTGAAGCTTTCTTT.

The CDR3 loop is CASSQEGTSGSASTDTQYF. The CDR3 bases are TGTGCCAGCAGCCAAGAAGGGACTAGCGGATCCGCTAGCACAGATACGCAGTATTTT. J is TRBJ2-3 and V is TRBV4-2; 11 nucleotides align to TRBD2. The CDR3 length is 19 residues. CDR1 LGHNA and CDR2 YNFKEQ come from the germline V gene. V lost 0 bases to trimming and J lost 0 bases; unmatched junction nucleotides: 8.

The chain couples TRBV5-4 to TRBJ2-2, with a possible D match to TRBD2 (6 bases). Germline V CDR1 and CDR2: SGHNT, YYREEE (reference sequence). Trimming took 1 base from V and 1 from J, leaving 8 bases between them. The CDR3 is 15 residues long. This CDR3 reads CASSLMGLNTGELFF. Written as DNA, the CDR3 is TGTGCCAGCAGCTTGATGGGACTGAACACCGGGGAGCTGTTTTTT.

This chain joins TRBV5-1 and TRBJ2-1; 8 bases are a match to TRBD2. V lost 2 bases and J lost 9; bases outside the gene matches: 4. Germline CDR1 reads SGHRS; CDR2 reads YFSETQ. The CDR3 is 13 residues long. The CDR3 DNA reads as TGCGCCAGCAGCTTCGGGGGGGCGAGTGAGCAGTTCTTC. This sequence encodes CASSFGGASEQFF.

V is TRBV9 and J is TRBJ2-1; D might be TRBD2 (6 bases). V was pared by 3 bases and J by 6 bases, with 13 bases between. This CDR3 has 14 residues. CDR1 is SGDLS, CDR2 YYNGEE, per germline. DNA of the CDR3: TGTGCCAGCAGCGCGGGAGCTAGGGCCAATGAGCAGTTCTTC. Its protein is CASSAGARANEQFF.

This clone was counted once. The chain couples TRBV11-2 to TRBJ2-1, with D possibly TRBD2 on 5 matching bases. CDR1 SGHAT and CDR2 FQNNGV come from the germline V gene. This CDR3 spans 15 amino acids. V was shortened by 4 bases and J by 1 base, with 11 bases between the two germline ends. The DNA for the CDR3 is TGTGCCAGCAGCTCGCGGGTAGGTTCCTACAATGAGCAGTTCTTC. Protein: CASSSRVGSYNEQFF.

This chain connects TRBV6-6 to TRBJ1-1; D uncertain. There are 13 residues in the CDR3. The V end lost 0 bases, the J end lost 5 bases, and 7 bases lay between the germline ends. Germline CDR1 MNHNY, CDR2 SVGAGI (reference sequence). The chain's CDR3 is CASSYSERTEAFF. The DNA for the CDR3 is TGTGCCAGCAGTTACTCGGAGAGGACTGAAGCTTTCTTT.

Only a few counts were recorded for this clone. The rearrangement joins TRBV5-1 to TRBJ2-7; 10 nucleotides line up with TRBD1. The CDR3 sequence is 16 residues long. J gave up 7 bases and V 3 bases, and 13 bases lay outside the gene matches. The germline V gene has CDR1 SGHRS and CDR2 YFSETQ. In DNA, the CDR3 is TGCGCCAGCAGCTCTATATTTGGGACAGGGGTCGGAGAGCAGTACTTC. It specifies CASSSIFGTGVGEQYF.

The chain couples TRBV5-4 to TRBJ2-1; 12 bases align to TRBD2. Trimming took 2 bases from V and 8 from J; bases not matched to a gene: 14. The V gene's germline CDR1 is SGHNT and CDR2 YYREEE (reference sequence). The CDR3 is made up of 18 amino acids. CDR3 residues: CASSFASGRAGRFYEQFF. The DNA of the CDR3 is TGTGCCAGCAGCTTCGCTAGCGGGAGGGCCGGGCGTTTTTATGAGCAGTTCTTC.

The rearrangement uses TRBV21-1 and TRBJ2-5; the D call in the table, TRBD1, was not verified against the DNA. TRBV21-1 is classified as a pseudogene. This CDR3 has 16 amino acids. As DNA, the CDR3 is TGTGCCAGCAGCATCCCTTTCTCAGGGGGCCAAGAGACCCAGTACTTC. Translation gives CASSIPFSGGQETQYF.

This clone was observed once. The CDR3 loop reads CASSSGQGVSNEQFF. CDR3 DNA sequence: TGTGCCAGCAGCTCCGGACAGGGTGTATCGAATGAGCAGTTCTTC. The chain carries TRBV5-4 and TRBJ2-1, with 8 bases aligning to TRBD1. The J segment lost 7 bases and the V segment lost 3 bases, leaving 9 bases of the junction unmatched. CDR3 size: 15 residues. CDR1 is SGHNT, CDR2 YYREEE, per germline (reference sequence).

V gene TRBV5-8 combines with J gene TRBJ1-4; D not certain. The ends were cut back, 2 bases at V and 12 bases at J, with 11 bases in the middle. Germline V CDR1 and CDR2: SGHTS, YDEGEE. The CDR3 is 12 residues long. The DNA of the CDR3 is TGTGCCAGCAGCTTTAGGACGAGGGAACTGTTTTTT. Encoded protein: CASSFRTRELFF. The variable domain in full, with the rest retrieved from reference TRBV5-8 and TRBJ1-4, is EAGVTQSPTHLIKTRGQQATLRCSPISGHTSVYWYQQALGLGLQFLLWYDEGEERNRGNFPPRFSGRQFPNYSSELNVNALELEDSALYLCASSFRTRELFFGSGTQLSVL.